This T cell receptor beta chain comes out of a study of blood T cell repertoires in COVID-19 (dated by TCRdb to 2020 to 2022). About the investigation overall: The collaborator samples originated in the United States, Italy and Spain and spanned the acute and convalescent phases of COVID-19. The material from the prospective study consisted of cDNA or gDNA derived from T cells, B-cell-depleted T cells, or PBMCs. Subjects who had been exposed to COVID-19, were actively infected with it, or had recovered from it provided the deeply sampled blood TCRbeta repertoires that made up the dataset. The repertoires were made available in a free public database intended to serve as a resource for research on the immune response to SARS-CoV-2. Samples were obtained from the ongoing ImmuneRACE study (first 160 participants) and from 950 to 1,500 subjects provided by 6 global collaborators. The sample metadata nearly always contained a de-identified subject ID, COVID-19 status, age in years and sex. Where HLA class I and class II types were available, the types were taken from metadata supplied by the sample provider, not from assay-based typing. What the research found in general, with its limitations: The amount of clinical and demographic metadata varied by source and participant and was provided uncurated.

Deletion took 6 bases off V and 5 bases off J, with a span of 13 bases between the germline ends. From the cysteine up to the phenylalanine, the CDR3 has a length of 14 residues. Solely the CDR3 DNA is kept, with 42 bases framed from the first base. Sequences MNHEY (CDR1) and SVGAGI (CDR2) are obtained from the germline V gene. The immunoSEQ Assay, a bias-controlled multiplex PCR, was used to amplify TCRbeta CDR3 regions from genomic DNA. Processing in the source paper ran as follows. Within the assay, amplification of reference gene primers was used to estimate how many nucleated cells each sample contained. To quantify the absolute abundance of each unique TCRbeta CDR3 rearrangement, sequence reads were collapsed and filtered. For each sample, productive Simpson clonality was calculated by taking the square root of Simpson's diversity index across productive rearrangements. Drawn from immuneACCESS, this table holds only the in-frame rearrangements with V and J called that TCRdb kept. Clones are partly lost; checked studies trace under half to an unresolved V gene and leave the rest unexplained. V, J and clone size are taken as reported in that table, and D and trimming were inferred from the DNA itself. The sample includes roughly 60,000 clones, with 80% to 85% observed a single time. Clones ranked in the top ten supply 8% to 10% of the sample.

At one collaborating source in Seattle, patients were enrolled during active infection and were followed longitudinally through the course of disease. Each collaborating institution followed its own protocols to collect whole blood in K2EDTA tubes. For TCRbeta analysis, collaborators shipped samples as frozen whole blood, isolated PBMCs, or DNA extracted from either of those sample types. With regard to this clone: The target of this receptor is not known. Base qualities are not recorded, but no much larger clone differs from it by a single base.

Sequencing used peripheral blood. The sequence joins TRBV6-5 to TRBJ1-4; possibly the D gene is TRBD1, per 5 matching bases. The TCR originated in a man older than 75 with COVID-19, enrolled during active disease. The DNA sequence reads TGTGCCAGCAGGGTACAGGTTCCGAATGAAAAACTGTTTTTT. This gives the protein CASRVQVPNEKLFF.